This TCR beta chain was recorded in a study of T cell responses to AZD1222 COVID-19 vaccine. Some clones are missing from TCRdb's copy, which holds only in-frame ones; the method was immunoSEQ multiplex PCR. The sample yields approximately 110,000 clones, approximately 85% seen once. The germline gives CDR1 KGHSY, CDR2 FQNENV. V lost 8 bases and J lost 5; bases outside the gene matches: 9. CDR3 length equals 13 residues. Sequenced material: peripheral blood, taken on day 0 of AZD1222 vaccination. The chain is built from TRBV16 and TRBJ2-7, with 7 bases that match TRBD1. The clonotype comes from an adult in good health. DNA of the CDR3: TGTGCCAGCCGTCACAGGGACAGCAACGAGCAGTACTTC. Amino acids: CASRHRDSNEQYF.